A single sample gave rise to the 32 T cell receptor beta chains below, sequenced in a study of identical twins. MiXCR, run by TCRdb on the 5' RACE reads, gives a single entry per CDR3 protein. This repertoire shows under 350,000 distinct CDR3 sequences, nearly 9.5% found once; its top ten account for around 7.1%. In addition, the sample was reused for a study of yellow fever vaccine responses in identical twins.

Sequencing input: CD8+ T cells sorted from blood. The receptors stem from a woman under 30 in good health.

This clonotype was found many times. This chain connects TRBV7-9 to TRBJ2-2, with D hard to call. The CDR3 covers 11 residues. The germline V gene has CDR1 SEHNR and CDR2 FQNEAQ (reference sequence). The V end was cut by 5 bases, the J end by 9 bases, with 7 bases between. The CDR3 sequence: CASSPSRELFF. CDR3 sequence (DNA): TGTGCCAGCAGCCCTTCCCGGGAGCTGTTTTTT. Looking up the rest from reference TRBV7-9 and TRBJ2-2 gives the full variable domain: DTGVSQNPRHKITKRGQNVTFRCDPISEHNRLYWYRQTLGQGPEFLTYFQNEAQLEKSRLLSDRFSAERPKGSFSTLEIQRTEQGDSAMYLCASSPSRELFFGEGSRLTVL.

There are many counts of this clonotype. V and J are TRBV28 and TRBJ1-6; a weak D match, TRBD1 (5 bases). Between the trimmed V and J ends, which lost 5 bases and 7 bases, there was a span of 12 bases. The CDR3 is 14 amino acids. In germline, CDR1 is MDHEN, CDR2 SYDVKM. The CDR3 DNA reads as TGTGCCAGCAGTCTTGACAGCCCAAATTCACCCCTCCACTTT. Translated, it gives CASSLDSPNSPLHF.

This clonotype was detected a few times. The chain recombines TRBV12-3 or TRBV12-4 with TRBJ2-1; 13 nucleotides align to TRBD2. Germline trimming cut 4 bases from V and 8 bases from J; bases unmatched to any gene: 11. This CDR3 spans 17 amino acids. CDR3 residues: CASSSPLLAGGPYEQFF. The CDR3 DNA sequence: TGTGCCAGCAGTTCTCCCCTACTAGCGGGAGGGCCCTATGAGCAGTTCTTC.

This clonotype was recorded many times. The CDR3: CASSGQGKDNEQFF. The CDR3 DNA is TGTGCCAGCAGCGGACAGGGGAAGGACAATGAGCAGTTCTTC. This chain links TRBV7-9 with TRBJ2-1; 9 bases are shared with TRBD1. V lost 5 bases, J lost 5 bases, and 4 bases stayed unmatched. The CDR3 is 14 residues long. Germline V CDR1 and CDR2: SEHNR, FQNEAQ (reference sequence).

J is TRBJ2-5 and V is TRBV27; TRBD2 is a possible D gene (5 bases). V dropped 4 bases and J dropped 1 base, with 10 bases sitting between them. This CDR3 spans 14 amino acids. CDR1 and CDR2 from the germline V gene are MNHEY and SMNVEV (reference sequence). The CDR3 region has the DNA TGTGCCAGCAGTTCCCCCGGGATCCAAGAGACCCAGTACTTC. It specifies CASSSPGIQETQYF.

At least ten counts were recorded for this clonotype. The chain joins TRBV18 to TRBJ2-1; 7 bases agree with TRBD2. The J segment lost 7 bases and the V segment lost 2 bases, leaving 8 bases of the junction unmatched. In germline, CDR1 is KGHSH, CDR2 LQKENI. This CDR3 region has 15 residues. The CDR3 DNA reads as TGTGCCAGCTCACCAGGGGAGCGGGGTGTGAATGAGCAGTTCTTC. Its translation is CASSPGERGVNEQFF.

In regard to this clonotype: This may be a read error: a much more frequent sequence differs by one nucleotide. The CDR3 reads CASSYGSEQFF. Written as DNA, the CDR3 is TGTGCCAGCAGTTACGGGAGTGAGCAGTTCTTC. The gene calls are TRBV6-6 and TRBJ2-1; possibly TRBD2 for D (5 bases). This CDR3 has 11 residues. Germline assignment: CDR1 MNHNY and CDR2 SVGAGI (reference sequence). V gave up 2 bases and J gave up 9 bases, with 5 bases separating them.

This clonotype was counted ten times or more. The chain is built from TRBV5-6 and TRBJ2-3; D remains unclear. The CDR3 contains 16 residues. Trimming left V 2 bases short and J 1 base short, with 14 bases between. Germline-derived CDR1 and CDR2 are SGHDT and YYEEEE. The CDR3 nucleotides read TGTGCCAGCAGCTTAGCCTCCCGACTTGGCACAGATACGCAGTATTTT. As protein: CASSLASRLGTDTQYF.

The chain recombines TRBV20-1 with TRBJ2-7; a weak D match, TRBD2 (5 bases). The V end was cut by 2 bases, the J end by 0 bases, with 11 bases between. The CDR3 loop spans 14 amino acids. Germline values: CDR1 DFQATT, CDR2 SNEGSKA (reference sequence). For the CDR3, the DNA is TGCAGTGCTAGACCAGCGGTTAGCTCCTACGAGCAGTACTTC. Translated: CSARPAVSSYEQYF.

The chain recombines TRBV12-3 or TRBV12-4 with TRBJ2-1; unclear D gene. V was shortened by 7 bases and J by 9 bases, with 10 bases between the two germline ends. The CDR3 is made up of 11 amino acids. The CDR3: CASTAAGEQFF. The CDR3 nucleotides read TGTGCCAGCACCGCCGCCGGTGAGCAGTTCTTC.

The chain combines TRBV6-1 with TRBJ2-7, with a tentative D call TRBD1 (5 bases). CDR3 length: 14 residues. The germline V gene encodes CDR1 MNHNS and CDR2 SASEGT. Trimming left V 6 bases short and J 1 base short, with 13 bases between. This CDR3 is CASRESTVSYEQYF. Written as DNA, the CDR3 is TGTGCCAGCAGGGAATCGACAGTATCCTACGAGCAGTACTTC.

The V and J genes are TRBV3-1 and TRBJ2-7; 8 nucleotides line up with TRBD2. V lost 4 bases to trimming and J lost 2 bases; unmatched junction nucleotides: 7. This CDR3 region has 15 residues. The germline V gene has CDR1 LGHDT and CDR2 YNNKEL (reference sequence). The DNA for the CDR3 is TGTGCCAGCAGCCCCGGGGGGGCAGGGACCTACGAGCAGTACTTC. Its protein is CASSPGGAGTYEQYF.

The CDR3, as DNA: TGCGCCAGCAGCCAAGTAATGGACAGGGCCTCCTACAATGAGCAGTTCTTC. It is translated as CASSQVMDRASYNEQFF. The chain combines TRBV4-3 with TRBJ2-1; 8 nucleotides align to TRBD1. V was clipped by 1 base and J by 0 bases; unmatched bases: 5. The V gene's germline CDR1 is LGHNA and CDR2 YSLEER. The CDR3 is 17 residues long.

J is TRBJ2-7 and V is TRBV4-1; D gene unclear. Trimming shortened V by 1 base and J by 2 bases, and 9 bases separated the two germline ends. The CDR3 has 14 amino acids. From germline, CDR1 is MGHRA and CDR2 YSYEKL. The CDR3 loop is CASSQAMGTYEQYF. CDR3 nucleotides: TGCGCCAGCAGCCAAGCGATGGGGACCTACGAGCAGTACTTC.

The genes are TRBV29-1 and TRBJ2-3; perhaps TRBD2 as D (6 bases). Per the germline V gene, CDR1 is SQVTM and CDR2 is ANQGSEA. The CDR3 has 14 amino acids. Trimming took off 7 bases at V and 2 bases at J, with 16 bases between the two ends. The CDR3: CSATTRHFTDTQYF. The CDR3 DNA reads TGCAGCGCAACGACTAGACACTTCACAGATACGCAGTATTTT.

This clonotype was counted many times. The CDR3 nucleotides are TGCAGCGTTGCAGGCCTGCTAGCGGGAGAGACCCAGTACTTC. This translates into CSVAGLLAGETQYF. The V gene is TRBV29-1, the J gene TRBJ2-5; TRBD2 matches at 8 bases. From germline, CDR1 is SQVTM and CDR2 ANQGSEA. This CDR3 region has 14 residues. The V segment lost 4 bases and the J segment 4 bases; nucleotides outside the gene matches: 8.

This clonotype occurred many times. This chain links TRBV12-3 or TRBV12-4 with TRBJ1-2, with TRBD1 matching over 9 bases. J gave up 4 bases and V 6 bases, and 15 bases lay outside the gene matches. The CDR3 consists of 17 residues. As DNA, the CDR3 is TGTGCCAGCAGCCCATTCCCGGGACAGGGTGTCGGCTATGGCTACACCTTC. This encodes CASSPFPGQGVGYGYTF.

The V gene is TRBV6-1, the J gene TRBJ1-2; D ambiguous. Per germline, CDR1 MNHNS and CDR2 SASEGT. The CDR3 is 12 amino acids. V lost 5 bases to trimming and J lost 4 bases, with 8 bases between them. The CDR3 DNA sequence: TGTGCCAGCAGTAAAGGGAGCTATGGCTACACCTTC. Translation gives CASSKGSYGYTF.

At least ten counts were recorded for this clonotype. The chain is built from TRBV4-2 and TRBJ2-7, with D unresolved. The CDR3 extends over 13 amino acids. V shed 0 bases and J shed 6 bases, with 9 bases lying between them. The germline V gene has CDR1 LGHNA and CDR2 YNFKEQ. CDR3 sequence reads: CASSQEAPSEQYF. The CDR3 DNA reads as TGTGCCAGCAGCCAAGAAGCCCCGTCCGAGCAGTACTTC.

The chain combines TRBV11-3 with TRBJ2-7, with D perhaps TRBD1 (6 bases). Deletions cut 5 bases from V and 9 bases from J, with 17 bases between. The CDR3 covers 13 residues. The germline V gene has CDR1 SGHNT and CDR2 YENEEA. The CDR3 DNA reads TGTGCCAGCAGCCAGGGACACGGGGTCGGGCAGTACTTC. Residues: CASSQGHGVGQYF. Complete variable domain (other parts from reference TRBV11-3 and TRBJ2-7): EAGVVQSPRYKIIEKKQPVAFWCNPISGHNTLYWYLQNLGQGPELLIRYENEEAVDDSQLPKDRFSAERLKGVDSTLKIQPAELGDSAVYLCASSQGHGVGQYFGPGTRLTVT.

This clonotype was detected only a few times. V and J are TRBV7-2 and TRBJ2-7; D remains ambiguous. Trimming shortened V by 7 bases and J by 0 bases, and 19 bases separated the two germline ends. Germline CDR1 SGHTA, CDR2 FQGNSA. The CDR3 runs 16 residues. CDR3 region: CASTLPLGLHSYEQYF. CDR3 coding DNA: TGTGCCAGCACCCTCCCCCTGGGCCTGCACTCCTACGAGCAGTACTTC.

This clonotype was observed a single time. The genes are TRBV10-1 and TRBJ2-3; tentative D call: TRBD2 (5 bases). Germline values: CDR1 WNHNN, CDR2 SYGVQD (reference sequence). The CDR3 runs 16 residues. The V end lost 3 bases, the J end lost 2 bases, and 15 bases lay between the germline ends. This CDR3 reads CASSDSSGYFTDTQYF. The CDR3 DNA is TGCGCCAGCAGTGATAGTTCGGGATACTTCACAGATACGCAGTATTTT.

The genes are TRBV7-9 and TRBJ2-7; unclear D gene. V was shortened by 2 bases and J by 2 bases, with 13 bases between the two germline ends. Looked up from germline, CDR1 is SEHNR and CDR2 is FQNEAQ (reference sequence). This CDR3 is built from 15 residues. DNA of the CDR3: TGTGCCAGCAGCTTACCAAGCCAGCACCCCTACGAGCAGTACTTC. It translates to CASSLPSQHPYEQYF. The whole variable domain, remainder taken from reference TRBV7-9 and TRBJ2-7, is DTGVSQNPRHKITKRGQNVTFRCDPISEHNRLYWYRQTLGQGPEFLTYFQNEAQLEKSRLLSDRFSAERPKGSFSTLEIQRTEQGDSAMYLCASSLPSQHPYEQYFGPGTRLTVT.

The rearrangement uses TRBV6-4 and TRBJ2-3, with D perhaps matching TRBD2 (6 bases). The V and J ends lost 3 bases and 5 bases respectively, with 15 bases between them. CDR1 MRHNA and CDR2 SNTAGT come from the germline V gene. The CDR3 consists of 15 residues. CDR3 nucleotide sequence: TGTGCCAGCAGTGAGGGGCGGGGAGGTCAAGATACGCAGTATTTT. It codes for CASSEGRGGQDTQYF.

Regarding this clonotype: Since a much larger clone is just one base distant, this may be a read error. The rearrangement joins TRBV12-3 or TRBV12-4 to TRBJ2-7; D is ambiguous. V was clipped by 6 bases and J by 2 bases, with 14 bases between them. This CDR3 has 14 amino acids. This CDR3 is CASRWNGLTYEQYF. CDR3 coding DNA: TGTGCCAGCAGGTGGAACGGGTTAACCTACGAGCAGTACTTC.

This clonotype has ten or more counts. The chain combines TRBV4-1 with TRBJ2-4, with no clear D. Germline V lookup: CDR1 MGHRA, CDR2 YSYEKL. The CDR3 loop spans 16 amino acids. Trimming shortened V by 0 bases and J by 1 base, and 10 bases separated the two germline ends. The CDR3: CASSQDGSGAKNIQYF. The CDR3 coding sequence is TGCGCCAGCAGCCAAGACGGGTCAGGTGCCAAAAACATTCAGTACTTC.

This clonotype was recorded at least ten times. The chain carries TRBV29-1 and TRBJ2-5; maybe TRBD2 (5 bases). In germline, CDR1 is SQVTM, CDR2 ANQGSEA. The V and J ends lost 2 bases and 4 bases respectively, with 14 bases between them. This CDR3 is built from 14 residues. The CDR3 protein is CSVEPGNVRETQYF. Here the CDR3 DNA reads TGCAGCGTTGAACCGGGGAACGTTCGAGAGACCCAGTACTTC.

Here the CDR3 reads CASSQGPAGGNEQFF. CDR3 DNA sequence: TGCGCCAGCAGCCAAGGTCCGGCAGGCGGCAATGAGCAGTTCTTC. V gene TRBV4-3 combines with J gene TRBJ2-1; D uncertain. The CDR3 sequence is 15 residues long. The V gene's germline CDR1 is LGHNA and CDR2 YSLEER. The V and J ends lost 1 base and 6 bases respectively, with 13 bases between them.

This clonotype was seen many times. J is TRBJ1-1 and V is TRBV6-6, with 7 bases identical to TRBD1. V shed 2 bases, J shed 5 bases, and the junction held 2 bases outside the gene matches. Germline V CDR1 and CDR2: MNHNY, SVGAGI (reference sequence). The CDR3 runs to 13 residues. CDR3 in DNA: TGTGCCAGCAGTTACGGACAGGAGACTGAAGCTTTCTTT. Translating gives CASSYGQETEAFF.

The table lists this clonotype with a few counts. The chain combines TRBV5-1 with TRBJ2-1; no reliable D call. The germline V and J ends were trimmed by 0 bases and 8 bases, with 9 bases remaining between them. The germline V gene has CDR1 SGHRS and CDR2 YFSETQ. The CDR3 sequence is 13 residues long. The DNA of the CDR3 is TGCGCCAGCAGCTTGGGGGCCTGGGATGAGCAGTTCTTC. Protein sequence: CASSLGAWDEQFF.

The rearrangement links TRBV2 to TRBJ1-5; TRBD1 aligns across 7 bases. Germline CDR1 reads SNHLY; CDR2 reads FYNNEI. With 11 bases clipped from V and 0 bases from J, the junction kept 22 bases outside the gene matches. The CDR3 contains 19 residues. The CDR3 nucleotides read TGTGCCCTCAGTTCGAAGCGGGACAGTTACTTTTATAGCAATCAGCCCCAGCATTTT. Translation gives CALSSKRDSYFYSNQPQHF. Complete variable domain (other parts from reference TRBV2 and TRBJ1-5): EPEVTQTPSHQVTQMGQEVILRCVPISNHLYFYWYRQILGQKVEFLVSFYNNEISEKSEIFDDQFSVERPDGSNFTLKIRSTKLEDSAMYFCALSSKRDSYFYSNQPQHFGDGTRLSIL.

The chain recombines TRBV13 with TRBJ1-1; D possibly corresponds to TRBD1 (5 bases). Germline lookup yields CDR1 PRHDT and CDR2 FYEKMQ (reference sequence). V was cut by 5 bases and J by 1 base, with 14 bases left in between. This CDR3 has 15 amino acids. In DNA form, the CDR3 reads TGTGCCAGCAGCAACCGAGGGGCCGGGAACACTGAAGCTTTCTTT. This translates into CASSNRGAGNTEAFF.